The T cell receptor (beta chain) under discussion was sequenced for a study of T-cell memory formation after mild COVID-19. Via MiXCR, TCRdb re-called the 5' RACE reads, giving one row per CDR3 protein. The table shows fewer than 350,000 distinct CDR3 sequences, with more than 13% occurring only once. The CDR3 totals 13 residues. The germline V gene has CDR1 SQVTM and CDR2 ANQGSEA. The ends lost 4 bases at V and 3 bases at J; junction bases unmatched: 4. This clonotype was seen only a few times. The antigen is undetermined. Study observations and caveats: CD4+ bias marked clones expanding day 15 to 37, unlike balanced contracting clones. Researchers found some responding clones in pre-infection memory, a sign that cross-reactive memory joined. CD4+ clones that contracted lay mainly in CM and EM; CD8+ ones lay in EMRA.

The sample taken for sequencing was PBMCs or a T cell subset sorted from them (not recorded which). This chain uses TRBV29-1 with TRBJ1-1; 8 bases agree with TRBD1. The source of this sequence is a man aged 18 to 30 who had mild COVID-19 (a few samples of this study predate the infection). Cell type and time point are not known. DNA for the CDR3: TGCAGCGTTGCACAGGGGGGCGACACTGAAGCTTTCTTT. Its protein is CSVAQGGDTEAFF. The variable domain in full, completed from reference TRBV29-1 and TRBJ1-1, reads SAVISQKPSRDICQRGTSLTIQCQVDSQVTMMFWYRQQPGQSLTLIATANQGSEATYESGFVIDKFPISRPNLTFSTLTVSNMSPEDSSIYLCSVAQGGDTEAFFGQGTRLTVV.